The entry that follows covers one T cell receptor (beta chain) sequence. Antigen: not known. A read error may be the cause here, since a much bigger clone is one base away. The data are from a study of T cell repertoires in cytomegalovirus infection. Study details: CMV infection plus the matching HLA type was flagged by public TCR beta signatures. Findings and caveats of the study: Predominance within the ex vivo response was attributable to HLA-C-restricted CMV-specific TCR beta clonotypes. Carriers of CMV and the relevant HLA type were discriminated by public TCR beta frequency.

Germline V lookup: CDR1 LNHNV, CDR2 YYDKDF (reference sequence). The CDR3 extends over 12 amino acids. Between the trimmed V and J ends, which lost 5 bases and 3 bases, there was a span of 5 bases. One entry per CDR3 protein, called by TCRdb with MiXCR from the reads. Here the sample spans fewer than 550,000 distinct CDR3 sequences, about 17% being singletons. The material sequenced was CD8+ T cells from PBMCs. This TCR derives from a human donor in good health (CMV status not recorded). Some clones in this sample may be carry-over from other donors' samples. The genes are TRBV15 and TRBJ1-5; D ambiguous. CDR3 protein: CATSRPNQPQHF. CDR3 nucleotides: TGTGCCACCAGCCGCCCCAATCAGCCCCAGCATTTT.